These 22 T cell receptor beta chains were sequenced from one sample in a study of T cell responses to AZD1222 COVID-19 vaccine. Generated by immunoSEQ multiplex PCR, the TCRdb table keeps only in-frame clones and is missing some. In the table there are about 86,000 clones, 78% of which are singletons. Sample: peripheral blood, taken on day 0 of AZD1222 vaccination. The source is an adult in good health.

The V call is TRBV12-3 or TRBV12-4, the J call TRBJ1-2, with D maybe TRBD1 (5 bases). The CDR3 loop spans 13 amino acids. V lost 7 bases and J 13 bases, leaving 22 bases between the germline ends. CDR3 residues: CASTVYGTMSVTF. CDR3 DNA sequence: TGTGCCAGCACCGTTTATGGGACTATGTCGGTCACCTTC.

The rearrangement links TRBV27 to TRBJ2-2, with a weak D call TRBD1 (5 bases). In germline, CDR1 is MNHEY, CDR2 SMNVEV (reference sequence). The ends were cut back, 5 bases at V and 5 bases at J, with 9 bases in the middle. The CDR3 sequence is 13 residues long. The CDR3 bases are TGTGCCAGCAGTGCACAGGATACCGGGGAGCTGTTTTTT. Translating gives CASSAQDTGELFF.

This chain links TRBV5-1 with TRBJ2-1, with D possibly being TRBD2 (6 bases). Germline CDR1 is SGHRS and CDR2 is YFSETQ. V was shortened by 4 bases and J by 5 bases, with 16 bases between the two germline ends. The CDR3 loop spans 15 amino acids. The CDR3 bases are TGCGCCAGCAGCCTTACTAGCCGAGTAGACAATGAGCAGTTCTTC. Its translation: CASSLTSRVDNEQFF. Filled out from reference TRBV5-1 and TRBJ2-1, the complete variable domain reads KAGVTQTPRYLIKTRGQQVTLSCSPISGHRSVSWYQQTPGQGLQFLFEYFSETQRNKGNFPGRFSGRQFSNSRSEMNVSTLELGDSALYLCASSLTSRVDNEQFFGPGTRLTVL.

The chain is built from TRBV3-1 (or the pseudogene TRBV3-2) and TRBJ2-2; TRBD2 agrees at 8 bases. Germline-derived CDR1 and CDR2 are LGHDT and YNNKEL (reference sequence). V lost 3 bases and J lost 5; bases outside the gene matches: 5. This CDR3 has 15 amino acids. CDR3 sequence: CASSQAGGVTGELFF. The CDR3 DNA follows: TGTGCCAGCAGCCAGGCGGGAGGAGTAACCGGGGAGCTGTTTTTT.

The chain is built from TRBV5-1 and TRBJ2-2; the D gene is possibly TRBD1 (5 bases). This CDR3 is built from 14 residues. Trimming pared 0 bases from V and 7 bases from J, leaving 10 bases between. Per germline, CDR1 SGHRS and CDR2 YFSETQ. The CDR3, as DNA: TGCGCCAGCAGCTTGGGAAGACAGCTCGGGGAGCTGTTTTTT. It specifies CASSLGRQLGELFF.

The CDR3 loop is CASRDDANQPQHF. CDR3 coding DNA: TGTGCCAGCCGGGACGACGCCAATCAGCCCCAGCATTTT. The chain links TRBV2 to TRBJ1-5; a weak D match, TRBD1 (5 bases). Trimming cost V 8 bases and J 3 bases, with 11 bases left between them. The CDR3 totals 13 residues. Germline values: CDR1 SNHLY, CDR2 FYNNEI. The full variable domain, its missing parts supplied by reference TRBV2 and TRBJ1-5, is EPEVTQTPSHQVTQMGQEVILRCVPISNHLYFYWYRQILGQKVEFLVSFYNNEISEKSEIFDDQFSVERPDGSNFTLKIRSTKLEDSAMYFCASRDDANQPQHFGDGTRLSIL.

The rearrangement joins TRBV27 to TRBJ2-3; D is undetermined. Between the trimmed V and J ends, which lost 8 bases and 3 bases, there was a span of 12 bases. CDR1 is MNHEY and CDR2 is SMNVEV in the germline V gene (reference sequence). The CDR3 is 13 residues long. The chain's CDR3 is CASAPPSTDTQYF. In nucleotides, the CDR3 is TGTGCCAGCGCCCCCCCGAGTACAGATACGCAGTATTTT.

A few counts support this clone. Other DNA sequences in the sample encode the same CDR3. The V gene is TRBV14, the J gene TRBJ2-1; TRBD1 is a possible D gene (7 bases). V lost 0 bases and J 4 bases, leaving 10 bases between the germline ends. The length of the CDR3 is 15 residues. CDR1 SGHDN and CDR2 FVKESK come from the germline V gene. The CDR3 region has the DNA TGTGCCAGCAGCCAAGAGGCAGGGGGGTACAATGAGCAGTTCTTC. It translates to CASSQEAGGYNEQFF.

The chain's CDR3 is CASSRPLSRVQQYF. CDR3 DNA sequence: TGTGCCAGCAGCCGCCCACTATCCCGGGTACAGCAGTACTTC. V is TRBV11-2 and J is TRBJ2-7; D gene unclear. The V end was cut by 5 bases, the J end by 8 bases, with 19 bases between. There are 14 residues in the CDR3. Germline-derived CDR1 and CDR2 are SGHAT and FQNNGV.

This chain connects TRBV7-2 to TRBJ2-3; 7 positions match TRBD2. This CDR3 is built from 16 residues. Germline CDR1 is SGHTA and CDR2 is FQGNSA. Losses at the gene ends were 5 bases for V and 1 base for J; bases not matched to a gene: 9. The CDR3 DNA sequence: TGTGCCAGCAGCCCGGGGGACTATTTTCGCACAGATACGCAGTATTTT. Protein product: CASSPGDYFRTDTQYF.

This clone was seen a handful of times. This chain uses TRBV28 with TRBJ1-5; D gene uncertain. Germline CDR1 reads MDHEN; CDR2 reads SYDVKM. The CDR3 has 13 amino acids. Trimming removed 2 bases from V and 5 bases from J, with 7 bases in between. CDR3 region: CASSLPSYQPQHF. CDR3 nucleotide sequence: TGTGCCAGCAGTTTACCCAGTTATCAGCCCCAGCATTTT.

This clone was found a few times. This chain joins TRBV28 and TRBJ2-1; 13 positions match TRBD2. The trim removed 8 bases at V and 15 bases at J, leaving 16 bases unmatched. The CDR3 runs 15 residues. The germline gives CDR1 MDHEN, CDR2 SYDVKM. The CDR3 coding sequence is TGTGCCAGCGCCAAAGCCGGGACTAGCGGGGAGGGGCTGTTCTTC. Its translation: CASAKAGTSGEGLFF.

This clone was picked up a small number of times. The genes are TRBV7-9 and TRBJ1-1; no definite D call. V dropped 8 bases and J dropped 5 bases, with 9 bases sitting between them. CDR1 and CDR2 from the germline V gene are SEHNR and FQNEAQ (reference sequence). The CDR3 runs 11 residues. CDR3 nucleotides: TGTGCCAGCCGGCTCCTGACTGAAGCTTTCTTT. Protein sequence: CASRLLTEAFF.

The J gene is TRBJ1-5, the V gene TRBV7-2; 7 bases agree with TRBD1. The germline CDR1 and CDR2 sequences are SGHTA and FQGNSA. The CDR3 contains 14 residues. J gave up 4 bases and V 5 bases, and 5 bases lay outside the gene matches. CDR3: CASSLRQGNQPQHF. CDR3 bases: TGTGCCAGCAGCCTGAGACAGGGAAATCAGCCCCAGCATTTT. Supplemented by reference TRBV7-2 and TRBJ1-5, the full variable domain reads GAGVSQSPSNKVTEKGKDVELRCDPISGHTALYWYRQSLGQGLEFLIYFQGNSAPDKSGLPSDRFSAERTGGSVSTLTIQRTQQEDSAVYLCASSLRQGNQPQHFGDGTRLSIL.

The chain carries TRBV4-3 and TRBJ1-2; D gene ambiguous. V shed 0 bases and J shed 6 bases, with 8 bases lying between them. The germline V gene has CDR1 LGHNA and CDR2 YSLEER. This CDR3 has 13 residues. The CDR3 here is CASSQDPLDGYTF. In nucleotides, the CDR3 is TGCGCCAGCAGCCAAGACCCCCTGGATGGCTACACCTTC.

J is TRBJ2-4 and V is TRBV2; 7 nucleotides agree with TRBD1. CDR3 length equals 13 residues. The V gene's germline CDR1 is SNHLY and CDR2 FYNNEI. J lost 1 base, V lost 10 bases, and 4 bases had no gene match. CDR3 DNA: TGTGCCATTACGACAGGGGCCAAAAACATTCAGTACTTC. Protein sequence: CAITTGAKNIQYF.

The chain recombines TRBV9 with TRBJ2-1, with D perhaps TRBD2 (6 bases). The CDR3 is 15 amino acids. Germline values: CDR1 SGDLS, CDR2 YYNGEE. V lost 0 bases and J lost 4, with 11 bases in between. CDR3 loop: CASSVDGSVYNEQFF. Here the CDR3 DNA reads TGTGCCAGCAGCGTAGACGGGAGTGTGTACAATGAGCAGTTCTTC.

The chain joins TRBV5-1 to TRBJ2-7; TRBD2 matches at 14 bases. Germline V gene lookup returns CDR1 SGHRS and CDR2 YFSETQ. This CDR3 is 17 amino acids long. V shed 5 bases and J 5 bases; nucleotides not matched to a gene: 12. The CDR3, as DNA: TGCGCCAGCAGTTCCGGGACTAGCGGGAGTGTCCAGCACGAGCAGTACTTC. This codes for CASSSGTSGSVQHEQYF.

The V call is TRBV7-6, the J call TRBJ2-1; 7 bases map to TRBD2. In germline, CDR1 is SGHVS, CDR2 FNYEAQ. Trimming removed 11 bases from V and 4 bases from J; junction bases left unmatched: 17. The CDR3 runs to 16 residues. CDR3 sequence reads: CAYLGSGRAAYNEQFF. Written as DNA, the CDR3 is TGTGCCTACCTGGGGAGTGGGAGGGCCGCGTACAATGAGCAGTTCTTC. Full variable domain (rest looked up from reference TRBV7-6 and TRBJ2-1): GAGVSQSPRYKVTKRGQDVALRCDPISGHVSLYWYRQALGQGPEFLTYFNYEAQQDKSGLPNDRFSAERPEGSISTLTIQRTEQRDSAMYRCAYLGSGRAAYNEQFFGPGTRLTVL.

This chain joins TRBV5-1 and TRBJ2-7; the match to TRBD1 covers 10 bases. Germline values: CDR1 SGHRS, CDR2 YFSETQ. CDR3 length: 16 residues. J gave up 5 bases and V 5 bases, and 13 bases lay outside the gene matches. DNA of the CDR3: TGCGCCAGCAGATCCGGGACAGGGGCCCCCGGAAACGAGCAGTACTTC. Its translation: CASRSGTGAPGNEQYF.

CDR3 bases: TGTGCCAGCAGCAAAGGGACAGCCAATGAAAAACTGTTTTTT. Encoded protein: CASSKGTANEKLFF. The chain recombines TRBV6-5 with TRBJ1-4; 7 nucleotides match TRBD1. Germline values: CDR1 MNHEY, CDR2 SVGAGI. The V and J ends lost 6 bases and 5 bases, in that order; junction bases with no gene match: 6. The CDR3 sequence is 14 residues long.

J is TRBJ2-7 and V is TRBV23-1, with 7 bases matching TRBD2. TRBV23-1 is an ORF, and what it does is uncertain. The J segment lost 0 bases and the V segment lost 6 bases, leaving 14 bases of the junction unmatched. The CDR3 contains 17 residues. The CDR3 reads CASSGGLAEALSYEQYF. The CDR3 bases are TGCGCCAGCAGCGGAGGTCTAGCGGAGGCACTCTCCTACGAGCAGTACTTC.